The rows below give T cell receptor beta chains drawn from one sample of a study of CD8 T cells in ankylosing spondylitis. One entry per CDR3 protein results from TCRdb running MiXCR on the 5' RACE reads. The data contain more than 650,000 distinct CDR3 sequences, around 11% of them singletons. The sequencing input was blood, either unsorted or a sorted T cell fraction (not recorded which). The receptor set was obtained from a male donor with ankylosing spondylitis. The CDR3 runs from the conserved cysteine through the conserved F or W. The order of the fields is CDR3 protein, CDR3 DNA, clone size, V gene, D gene, J gene, CDR3 length. D genes are given only for firm matches. For some rows the clone size is stated as once, few or many, or as a class when expanded; others skip it.

CDR3: CASSPSRGADTQYF; DNA: TGTGCCAGCAGCCCCAGCAGGGGGGCAGATACGCAGTATTTT; size: NA; V: TRBV11-3; D: NA; J: TRBJ2-3; length: 14
CDR3: CASSWGGVDTEAFF; DNA: TGCGCCAGCAGCTGGGGGGGAGTGGACACTGAAGCTTTCTTT; size: few; V: TRBV5-1; D: NA; J: TRBJ1-1; length: 14
CDR3: CASRNRERTEAFF; DNA: TGTGCCAGCAGAAACAGGGAGAGGACTGAAGCTTTCTTT; size: NA; V: TRBV5-5; D: NA; J: TRBJ1-1; length: 13
CDR3: CSVERLDRQETQYF; DNA: TGCAGCGTTGAGCGCCTGGACCGCCAAGAGACCCAGTACTTC; size: NA; V: TRBV29-1; D: NA; J: TRBJ2-5; length: 14
CDR3: CSARAAQRDTEAFF; DNA: TGCAGTGCTAGGGCCGCACAGCGTGACACTGAAGCTTTCTTT; size: NA; V: TRBV20-1; D: NA; J: TRBJ1-1; length: 14
CDR3: CASSLLRVLNTGELFF; DNA: TGTGCCAGCAGCTTATTGCGAGTTTTGAACACCGGGGAGCTGTTTTTT; size: NA; V: TRBV7-2; D: NA; J: TRBJ2-2; length: 16
CDR3: CASSLTGDNIQYF; DNA: TGTGCCAGCAGCTTAACGGGAGACAACATTCAGTACTTC; size: few; V: TRBV7-8; D: NA; J: TRBJ2-4; length: 13
CDR3: CSARNTRSYNEQFF; DNA: TGCAGTGCTAGAAACACCCGCTCCTACAATGAGCAGTTCTTC; size: few; V: TRBV20-1; D: NA; J: TRBJ2-1; length: 14
CDR3: CSARFYGRRNTEAFF; DNA: TGCAGTGCTAGATTCTACGGCAGAAGGAACACTGAAGCTTTCTTT; size: NA; V: TRBV20-1; D: NA; J: TRBJ1-1; length: 15
CDR3: CASSLGDLSSYNEQFF; DNA: TGCGCCAGCAGCTTAGGAGATCTCAGCTCCTACAATGAGCAGTTCTTC; size: few; V: TRBV5-1; D: NA; J: TRBJ2-1; length: 16
CDR3: CASSKDHSYEQYF; DNA: TGTGCCAGCAGCAAGGACCACTCCTACGAGCAGTACTTC; size: NA; V: TRBV6-1; D: NA; J: TRBJ2-7; length: 13
CDR3: CASSQDTSSDTQYF; DNA: TGCGCCAGCAGCCAAGATACTAGTTCCGATACGCAGTATTTT; size: NA; V: TRBV4-3; D: NA; J: TRBJ2-3; length: 14
CDR3: CASSQEVESYGYTF; DNA: TGCGCCAGCAGCCAGGAGGTGGAAAGCTATGGCTACACCTTC; size: few; V: TRBV4-3; D: NA; J: TRBJ1-2; length: 14
CDR3: CATSDAGTSGVLLFF; DNA: TGTGCCACCAGTGATGCGGGGACTAGCGGTGTCTTGCTGTTCTTC; size: NA; V: TRBV24-1; D: TRBD2; J: TRBJ2-1; length: 15
CDR3: CASSSPSYYGYTF; DNA: TGTGCCAGCAGTTCACCCTCGTACTATGGCTACACCTTC; size: NA; V: TRBV28; D: NA; J: TRBJ1-2; length: 13
CDR3: CASSLFAGQETQYF; DNA: TGTGCCAGCAGCTTATTTGCAGGGCAAGAGACCCAGTACTTC; size: few; V: TRBV7-2; D: NA; J: TRBJ2-5; length: 14
CDR3: CSAMRGAQGWTQYF; DNA: TGCAGTGCTATGAGGGGGGCCCAAGGTTGGACCCAGTACTTC; size: NA; V: TRBV20-1; D: NA; J: TRBJ2-5; length: 14
CDR3: CASSFRQGGFYEQYF; DNA: TGTGCCAGCAGCTTCCGCCAGGGGGGATTCTACGAGCAGTACTTC; size: NA; V: TRBV7-2; D: NA; J: TRBJ2-7; length: 15